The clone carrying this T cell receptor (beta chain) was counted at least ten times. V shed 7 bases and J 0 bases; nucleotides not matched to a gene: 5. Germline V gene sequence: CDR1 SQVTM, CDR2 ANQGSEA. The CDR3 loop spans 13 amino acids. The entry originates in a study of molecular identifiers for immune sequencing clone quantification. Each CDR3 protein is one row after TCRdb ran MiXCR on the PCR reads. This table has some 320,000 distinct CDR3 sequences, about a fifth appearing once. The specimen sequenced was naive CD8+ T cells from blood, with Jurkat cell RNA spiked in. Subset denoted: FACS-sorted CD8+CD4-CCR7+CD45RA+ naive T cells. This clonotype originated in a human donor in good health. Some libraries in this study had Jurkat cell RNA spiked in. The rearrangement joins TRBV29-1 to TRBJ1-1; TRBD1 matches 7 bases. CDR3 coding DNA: TGCAGCGCAATCAGGGGGATGAACACTGAAGCTTTCTTT. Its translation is CSAIRGMNTEAFF.